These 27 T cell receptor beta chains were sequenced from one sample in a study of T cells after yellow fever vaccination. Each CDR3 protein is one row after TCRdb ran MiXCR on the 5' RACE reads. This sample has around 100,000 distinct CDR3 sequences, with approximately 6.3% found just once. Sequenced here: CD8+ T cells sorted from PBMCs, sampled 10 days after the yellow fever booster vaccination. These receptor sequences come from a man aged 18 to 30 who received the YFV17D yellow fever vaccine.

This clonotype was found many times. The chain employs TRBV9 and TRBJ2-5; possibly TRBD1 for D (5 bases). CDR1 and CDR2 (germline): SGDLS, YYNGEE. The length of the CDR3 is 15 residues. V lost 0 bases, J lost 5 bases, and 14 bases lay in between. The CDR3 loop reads CASSVDGASGETQYF. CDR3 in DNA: TGTGCCAGCAGCGTAGACGGAGCTTCAGGGGAGACCCAGTACTTC.

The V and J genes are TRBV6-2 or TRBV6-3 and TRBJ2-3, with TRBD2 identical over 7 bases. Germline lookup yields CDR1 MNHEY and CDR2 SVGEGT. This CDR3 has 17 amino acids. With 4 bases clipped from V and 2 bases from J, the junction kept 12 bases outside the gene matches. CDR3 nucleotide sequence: TGTGCCAGCAGTTCTCCCCCGGGCGGGGGAATCACAGATACGCAGTATTTT. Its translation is CASSSPPGGGITDTQYF.

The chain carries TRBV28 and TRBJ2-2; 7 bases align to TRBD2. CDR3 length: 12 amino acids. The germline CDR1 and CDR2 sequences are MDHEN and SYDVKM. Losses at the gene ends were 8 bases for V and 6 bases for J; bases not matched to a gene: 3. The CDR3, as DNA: TGTGCCAGCGGGGGGGGTGCCGGGGAGCTGTTTTTT. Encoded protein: CASGGGAGELFF.

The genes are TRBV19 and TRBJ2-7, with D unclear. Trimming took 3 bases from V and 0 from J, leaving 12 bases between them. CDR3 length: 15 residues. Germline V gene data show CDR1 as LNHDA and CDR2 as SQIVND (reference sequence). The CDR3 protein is CASSIGRNFSYEQYV. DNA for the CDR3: TGTGCCAGTAGTATCGGCAGGAATTTCTCCTACGAGCAGTACGTC.

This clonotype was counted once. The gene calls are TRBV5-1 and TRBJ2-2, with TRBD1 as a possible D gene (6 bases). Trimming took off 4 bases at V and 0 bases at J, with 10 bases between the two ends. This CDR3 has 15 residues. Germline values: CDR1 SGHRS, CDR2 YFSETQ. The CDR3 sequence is CASSADSANTGELFF. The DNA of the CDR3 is TGCGCCAGCAGCGCGGACAGCGCGAACACCGGGGAGCTGTTTTTT.

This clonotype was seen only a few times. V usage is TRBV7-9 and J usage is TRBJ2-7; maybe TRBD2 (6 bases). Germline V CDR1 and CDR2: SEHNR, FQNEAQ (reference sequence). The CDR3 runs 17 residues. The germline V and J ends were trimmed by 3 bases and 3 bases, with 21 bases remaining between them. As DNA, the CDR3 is TGTGCCAGCAGCTTCCCCCCAGGGAGGTCCCTCCTCTACGAGCAGTACTTC. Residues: CASSFPPGRSLLYEQYF.

This chain's CDR3 is CASSLRAHEQFF. The CDR3 DNA follows: TGTGCCAGCAGCTTAAGGGCCCATGAGCAGTTCTTC. The J gene is TRBJ2-1, the V gene TRBV11-2; D is unresolved. V dropped 2 bases and J dropped 8 bases, with 7 bases sitting between them. The germline V gene encodes CDR1 SGHAT and CDR2 FQNNGV. This CDR3 has 12 amino acids.

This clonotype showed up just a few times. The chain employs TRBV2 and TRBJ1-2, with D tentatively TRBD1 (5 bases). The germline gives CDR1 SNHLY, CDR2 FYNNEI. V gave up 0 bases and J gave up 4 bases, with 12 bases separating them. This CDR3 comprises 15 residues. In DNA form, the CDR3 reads TGTGCCAGCAGTGAAGCGCTTCAGGGCCTCTATGGCTACACCTTC. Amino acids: CASSEALQGLYGYTF.

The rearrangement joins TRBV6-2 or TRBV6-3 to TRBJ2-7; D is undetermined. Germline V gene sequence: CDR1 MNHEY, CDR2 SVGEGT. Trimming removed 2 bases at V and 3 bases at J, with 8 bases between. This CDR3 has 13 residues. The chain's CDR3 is CASSYRINYEQYF. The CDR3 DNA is TGTGCCAGCAGTTACCGAATTAACTACGAGCAGTACTTC.

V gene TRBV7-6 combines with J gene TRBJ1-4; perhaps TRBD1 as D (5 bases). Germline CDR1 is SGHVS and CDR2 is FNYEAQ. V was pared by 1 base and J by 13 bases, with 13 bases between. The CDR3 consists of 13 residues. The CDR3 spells CASSLGGATALFF. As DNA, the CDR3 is TGTGCCAGCAGCTTAGGCGGGGCCACGGCACTGTTTTTT.

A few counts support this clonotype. The CDR3 protein is CASSPIERGFPYEQYF. The CDR3 nucleotides read TGTGCCAGCAGCCCCATAGAGCGGGGCTTTCCTTACGAGCAGTACTTC. The V gene is TRBV7-9, the J gene TRBJ2-7, with TRBD2 matching over 7 bases. The CDR3 is 16 residues long. In germline, CDR1 is SEHNR, CDR2 FQNEAQ (reference sequence). V was clipped by 5 bases and J by 4 bases; unmatched bases: 14.

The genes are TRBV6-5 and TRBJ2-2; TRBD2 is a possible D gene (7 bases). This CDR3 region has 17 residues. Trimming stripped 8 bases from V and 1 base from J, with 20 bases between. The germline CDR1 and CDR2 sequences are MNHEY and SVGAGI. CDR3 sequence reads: CASSLWGGQVNTGELFF. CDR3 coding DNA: TGTGCCAGCTCCCTTTGGGGGGGGCAGGTGAACACCGGGGAGCTGTTTTTT.

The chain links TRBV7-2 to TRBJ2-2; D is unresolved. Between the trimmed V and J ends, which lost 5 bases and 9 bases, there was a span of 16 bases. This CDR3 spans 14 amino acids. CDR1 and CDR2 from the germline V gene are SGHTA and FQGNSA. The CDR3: CASSPGPSLRELFF. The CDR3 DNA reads TGTGCCAGCAGCCCCGGACCCTCTTTGAGGGAGCTGTTTTTT.

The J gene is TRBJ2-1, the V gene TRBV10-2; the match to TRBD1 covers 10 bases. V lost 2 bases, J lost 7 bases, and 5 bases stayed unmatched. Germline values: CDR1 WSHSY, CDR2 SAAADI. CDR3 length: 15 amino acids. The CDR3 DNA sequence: TGCGCCAGCAGTGAGGGGACAGGGGAAATAAATGAGCAGTTCTTC. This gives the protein CASSEGTGEINEQFF.

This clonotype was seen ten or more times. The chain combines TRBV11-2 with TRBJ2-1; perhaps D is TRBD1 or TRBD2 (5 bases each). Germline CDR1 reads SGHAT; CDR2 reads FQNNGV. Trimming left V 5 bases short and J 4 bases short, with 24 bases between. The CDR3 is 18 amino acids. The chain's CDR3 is CASSQTGTPFPRYNEQFF. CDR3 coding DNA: TGTGCCAGCAGCCAGACTGGGACGCCTTTCCCCCGGTACAATGAGCAGTTCTTC.

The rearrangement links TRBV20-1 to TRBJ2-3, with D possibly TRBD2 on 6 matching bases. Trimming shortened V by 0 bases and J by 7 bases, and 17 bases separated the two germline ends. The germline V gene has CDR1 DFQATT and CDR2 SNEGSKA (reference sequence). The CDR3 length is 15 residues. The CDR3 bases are TGCAGTGCTAGAGATTGGCTAGCGAGAGTATATACGCAGTATTTT. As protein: CSARDWLARVYTQYF.

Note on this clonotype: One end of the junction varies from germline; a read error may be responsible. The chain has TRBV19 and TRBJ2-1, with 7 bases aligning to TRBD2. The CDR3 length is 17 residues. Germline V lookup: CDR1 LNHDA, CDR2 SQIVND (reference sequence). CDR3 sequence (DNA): TGTGCCAGTAGTACCGCCGAAGCGGGGAAGTCCTACACTGAGCAGTTCTTC. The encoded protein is CASSTAEAGKSYTEQFF. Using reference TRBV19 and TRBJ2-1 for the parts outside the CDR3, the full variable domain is DGGITQSPKYLFRKEGQNVTLSCEQNLNHDAMYWYRQDPGQGLRLIYYSQIVNDFQKGDIAEGYSVSREKKESFPLTVTSAQKNPTAFYLCASSTAEAGKSYTEQFFGPGTRLTVL.

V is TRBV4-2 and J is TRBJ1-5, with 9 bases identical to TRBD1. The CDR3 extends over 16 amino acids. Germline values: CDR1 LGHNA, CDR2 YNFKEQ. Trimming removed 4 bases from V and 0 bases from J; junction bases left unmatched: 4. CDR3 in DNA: TGTGCCAGCAGCCGGGGACAGGGTGGTAGCAATCAGCCCCAGCATTTT. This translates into CASSRGQGGSNQPQHF.

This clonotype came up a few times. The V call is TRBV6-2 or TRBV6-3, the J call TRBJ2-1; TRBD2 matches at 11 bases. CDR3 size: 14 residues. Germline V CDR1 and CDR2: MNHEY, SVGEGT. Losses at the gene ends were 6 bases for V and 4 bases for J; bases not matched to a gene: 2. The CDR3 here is CASRGLAEYNEQFF. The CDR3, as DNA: TGTGCCAGCAGGGGACTAGCGGAATACAATGAGCAGTTCTTC.

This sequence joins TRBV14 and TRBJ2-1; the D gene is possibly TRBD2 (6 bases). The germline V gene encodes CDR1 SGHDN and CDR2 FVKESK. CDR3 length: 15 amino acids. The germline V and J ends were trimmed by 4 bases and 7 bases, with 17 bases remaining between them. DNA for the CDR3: TGTGCCAGCAGCCGACTAGAAGCGACGTTTAATGAGCAGTTCTTC. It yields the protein CASSRLEATFNEQFF.

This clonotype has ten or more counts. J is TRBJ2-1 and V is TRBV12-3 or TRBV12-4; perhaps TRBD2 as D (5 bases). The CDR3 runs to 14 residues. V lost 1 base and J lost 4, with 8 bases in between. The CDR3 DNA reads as TGTGCCAGCAGTTTAGGAGGGCCTTACAATGAGCAGTTCTTC. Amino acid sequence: CASSLGGPYNEQFF.

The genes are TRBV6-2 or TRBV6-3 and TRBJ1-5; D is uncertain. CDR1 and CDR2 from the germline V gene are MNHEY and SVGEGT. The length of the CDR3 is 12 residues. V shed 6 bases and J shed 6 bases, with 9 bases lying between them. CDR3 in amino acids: CASRTEAQPQHF. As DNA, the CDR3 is TGTGCCAGCAGAACTGAGGCTCAGCCCCAGCATTTT.

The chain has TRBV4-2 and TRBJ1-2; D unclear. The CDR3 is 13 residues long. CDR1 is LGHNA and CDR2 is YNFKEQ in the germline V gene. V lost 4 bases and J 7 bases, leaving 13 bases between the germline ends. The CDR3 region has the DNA TGTGCCAGCAGCCTCGTCGCAGCCGGTGGCTACACCTTC. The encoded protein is CASSLVAAGGYTF.

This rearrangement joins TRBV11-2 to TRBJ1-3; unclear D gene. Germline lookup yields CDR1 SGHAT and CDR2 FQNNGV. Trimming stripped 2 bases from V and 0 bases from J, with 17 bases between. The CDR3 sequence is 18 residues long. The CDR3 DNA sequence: TGTGCCAGCAGCTTAAGGTCTGCTGAGGGCGGCTCTGGAAACACCATATATTTT. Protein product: CASSLRSAEGGSGNTIYF.

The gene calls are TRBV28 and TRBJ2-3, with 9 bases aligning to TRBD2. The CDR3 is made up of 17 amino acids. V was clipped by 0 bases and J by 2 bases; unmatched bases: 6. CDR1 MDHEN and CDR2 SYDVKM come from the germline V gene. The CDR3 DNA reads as TGTGCCAGCAGTTTATGGGCTAGCGGGGTGAACACAGATACGCAGTATTTT. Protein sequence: CASSLWASGVNTDTQYF.

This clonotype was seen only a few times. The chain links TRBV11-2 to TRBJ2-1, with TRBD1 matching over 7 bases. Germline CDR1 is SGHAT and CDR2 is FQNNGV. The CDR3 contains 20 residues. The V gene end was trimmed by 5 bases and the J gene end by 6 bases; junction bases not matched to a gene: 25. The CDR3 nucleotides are TGTGCCAGCAGCCATCCCCAGGATCCGGACCCGGGACAGATTAGCAATGAGCAGTTCTTC. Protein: CASSHPQDPDPGQISNEQFF. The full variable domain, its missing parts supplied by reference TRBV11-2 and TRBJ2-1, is EAGVAQSPRYKIIEKRQSVAFWCNPISGHATLYWYQQILGQGPKLLIQFQNNGVVDDSQLPKDRFSAERLKGVDSTLKIQPAKLEDSAVYLCASSHPQDPDPGQISNEQFFGPGTRLTVL.

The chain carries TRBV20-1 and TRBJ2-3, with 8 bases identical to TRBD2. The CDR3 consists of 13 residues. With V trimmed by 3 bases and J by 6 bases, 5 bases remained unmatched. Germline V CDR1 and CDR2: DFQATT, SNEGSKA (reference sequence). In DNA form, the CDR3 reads TGCAGTGCTAGGGGGCGGGGGGTTGATACGCAGTATTTT. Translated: CSARGRGVDTQYF.